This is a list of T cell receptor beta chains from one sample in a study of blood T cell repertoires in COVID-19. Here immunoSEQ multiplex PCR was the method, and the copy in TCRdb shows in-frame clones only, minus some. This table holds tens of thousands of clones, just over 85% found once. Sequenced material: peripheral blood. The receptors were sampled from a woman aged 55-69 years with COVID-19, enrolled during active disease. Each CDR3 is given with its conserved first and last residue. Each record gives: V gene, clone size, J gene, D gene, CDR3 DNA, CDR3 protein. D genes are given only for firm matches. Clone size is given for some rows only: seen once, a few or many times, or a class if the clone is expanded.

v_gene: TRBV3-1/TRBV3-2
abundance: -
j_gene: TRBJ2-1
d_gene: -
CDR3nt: TGTGCCAGCAGCCAAGATCGAGGGAACAAGCACAGTTTGTGGTCGGGTAGATCCTACAATGAGCAGTTCTTC
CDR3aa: CASSQDRGNKHSLWSGRSYNEQFF

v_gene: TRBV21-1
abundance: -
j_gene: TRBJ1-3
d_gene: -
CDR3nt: TGTGCCAGCAGCGATCCGGGACAGAAGAAGTCCTGGCAGAACACCATATATTTT
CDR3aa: CASSDPGQKKSWQNTIYF

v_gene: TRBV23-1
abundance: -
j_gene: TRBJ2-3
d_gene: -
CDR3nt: TGCGCCAGCAGTCAATCCGCCGGCTCGGGGGTGATCAGCACAGATACGCAGTATTTT
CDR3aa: CASSQSAGSGVISTDTQYF

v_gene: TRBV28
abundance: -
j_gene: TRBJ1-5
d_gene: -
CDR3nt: TGTGCCAGCGGTCCGGTCCAATATAGCAATCAGCCCCAGCATTTT
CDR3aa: CASGPVQYSNQPQHF

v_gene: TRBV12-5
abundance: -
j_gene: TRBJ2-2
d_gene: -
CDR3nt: TGTGCTGGTTCTCCGTCAGCGGGACATGGTACCGGGGAGCTGTTTTTT
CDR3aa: CAGSPSAGHGTGELFF

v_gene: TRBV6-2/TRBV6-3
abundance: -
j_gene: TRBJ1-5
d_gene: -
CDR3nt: TGTGCCAGCAGTTACTCGGAGGGTAGTAGCAATCAGCCCCAGCATTTT
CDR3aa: CASSYSEGSSNQPQHF

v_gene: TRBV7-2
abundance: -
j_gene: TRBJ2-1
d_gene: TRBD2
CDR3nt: TGTGCCAGCAGCCCGTGGCCGGCGACTAGCGGGAGCGATGAGCAGTTCTTC
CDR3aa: CASSPWPATSGSDEQFF

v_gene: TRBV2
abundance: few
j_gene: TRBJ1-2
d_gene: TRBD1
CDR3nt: TGTGCCAGCAGCGGTCAGGGACAGGGGCAAGGCTACACCTTC
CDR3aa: CASSGQGQGQGYTF

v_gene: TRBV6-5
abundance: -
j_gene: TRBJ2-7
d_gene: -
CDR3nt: TGTGCCAGCGCCCAGGCGGGAATCTACGAGCAGTACTTC
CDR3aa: CASAQAGIYEQYF

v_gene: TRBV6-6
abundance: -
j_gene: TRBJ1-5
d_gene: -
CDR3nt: TGTGCCAGCACCCTGGTCGGGAGGCCCCAGCATTTT
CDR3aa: CASTLVGRPQHF

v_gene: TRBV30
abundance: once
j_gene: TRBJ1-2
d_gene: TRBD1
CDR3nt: TGTGCCTGGATCGCCCACAGGGGGCCGGGGGGCTACACCTTC
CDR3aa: CAWIAHRGPGGYTF

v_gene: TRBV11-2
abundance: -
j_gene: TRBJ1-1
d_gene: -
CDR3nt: TGTGCCAGCAGCTTCACGCGACGGGGGACTGAAGCTTTCTTT
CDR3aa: CASSFTRRGTEAFF

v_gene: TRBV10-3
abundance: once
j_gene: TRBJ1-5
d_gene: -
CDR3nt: TGTGCCATCAGTGAGAGCGATCAGCCCCAGCATTTT
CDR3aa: CAISESDQPQHF

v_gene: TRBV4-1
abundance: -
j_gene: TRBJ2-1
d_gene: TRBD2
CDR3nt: TGCGCCAGCAGCCACCAAGTGGGACTAGCGGGAGGCCGGGGGGATGAGCAGTTCTTC
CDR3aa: CASSHQVGLAGGRGDEQFF

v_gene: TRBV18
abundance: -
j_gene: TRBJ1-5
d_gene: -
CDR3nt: TGTGCCAGCTCACCAACTTCGGCAGGACTTGGCAATCAGCCCCAGCATTTT
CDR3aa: CASSPTSAGLGNQPQHF

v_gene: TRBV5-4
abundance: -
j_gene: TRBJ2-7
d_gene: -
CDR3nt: TGTGCCAGCAGCTTGAAGGGGCAGGGGCCTTCCTACGAGCAGTACTTC
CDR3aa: CASSLKGQGPSYEQYF

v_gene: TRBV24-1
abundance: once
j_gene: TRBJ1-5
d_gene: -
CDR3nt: TGTGCCACCAGTCCAGGGCATAGCAATCAGCCCCAGCATTTT
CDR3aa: CATSPGHSNQPQHF

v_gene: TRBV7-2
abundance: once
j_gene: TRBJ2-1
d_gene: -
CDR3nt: TGTGCCAGCAGCTTAGAAGGCGGTTACAATGAGCAGTTCTTC
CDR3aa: CASSLEGGYNEQFF

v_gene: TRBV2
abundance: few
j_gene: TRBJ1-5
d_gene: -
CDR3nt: TGTGCCAGCAGCGAAGCGTGGGGGGGAAATCAGCCCCAGCATTTT
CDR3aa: CASSEAWGGNQPQHF

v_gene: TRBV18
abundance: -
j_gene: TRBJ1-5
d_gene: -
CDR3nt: TGTGCCAGCTCACCAAACGCACTCAATCAGCCCCAGCATTTT
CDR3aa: CASSPNALNQPQHF

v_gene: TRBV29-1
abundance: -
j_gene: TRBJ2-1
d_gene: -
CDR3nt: TGCAGCGTTGCCTCCGGGACAAATACCTACAATGAGCAGTTCTTC
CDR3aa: CSVASGTNTYNEQFF

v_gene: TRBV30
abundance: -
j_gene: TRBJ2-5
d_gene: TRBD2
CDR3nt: TGTGCCTGGACCCTAGGGGCTAGCGGCCAAGAGACCCAGTACTTC
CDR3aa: CAWTLGASGQETQYF

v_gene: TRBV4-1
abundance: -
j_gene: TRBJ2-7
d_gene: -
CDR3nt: TGCGCCAGCAGCCTGGGCGCCGGTGCTACCTACGAGCAATACTTC
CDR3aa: CASSLGAGATYEQYF

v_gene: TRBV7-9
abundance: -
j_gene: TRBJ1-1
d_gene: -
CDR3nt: TGTGCCAGTGGGGGCGCTGAAGCTTTCTTT
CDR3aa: CASGGAEAFF

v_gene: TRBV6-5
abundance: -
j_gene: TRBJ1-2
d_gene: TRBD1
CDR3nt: TGTGCCAGCAGTTCCCAGACAGGGGGCTATGGCTACACCTTC
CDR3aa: CASSSQTGGYGYTF

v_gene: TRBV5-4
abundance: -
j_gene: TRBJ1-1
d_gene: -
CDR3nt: TGTGCCAGCAGCCTGGGGCAGGGTGGGAACACTGAAGCTTTCTTT
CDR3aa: CASSLGQGGNTEAFF

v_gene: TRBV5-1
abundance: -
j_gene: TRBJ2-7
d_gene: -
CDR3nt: TGCGCCAGCAGCTTGTCAGGGACCTACGAGCAGTACTTC
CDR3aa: CASSLSGTYEQYF

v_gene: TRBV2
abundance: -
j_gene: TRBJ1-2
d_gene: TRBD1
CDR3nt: TGTGCCAGCATCGGGCAGGGGGCAGGTGGCTACACCTTC
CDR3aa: CASIGQGAGGYTF

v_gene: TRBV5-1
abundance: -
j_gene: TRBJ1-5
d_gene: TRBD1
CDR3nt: TGCGCCAGCAGCCCCCTGACAGGGGATCAGCCCCAGCATTTT
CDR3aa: CASSPLTGDQPQHF

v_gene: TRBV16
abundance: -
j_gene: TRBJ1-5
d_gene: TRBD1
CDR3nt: TGTGCCAGCAGTAAAGGGACAGGGAAGTATCAGCCCCAGCATTTT
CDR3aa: CASSKGTGKYQPQHF

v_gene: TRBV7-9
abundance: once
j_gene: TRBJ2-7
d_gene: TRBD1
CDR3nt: TGTGCCAGCAGCTCCCGGGACAGGGGCCACGAGCAGTACTTC
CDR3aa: CASSSRDRGHEQYF

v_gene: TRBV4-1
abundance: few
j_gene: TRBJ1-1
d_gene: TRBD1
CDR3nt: TGCGCCAGCAGCCAAGGTCCGAGACAGGGCAAAATGAACACTGAAGCTTTCTTT
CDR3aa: CASSQGPRQGKMNTEAFF

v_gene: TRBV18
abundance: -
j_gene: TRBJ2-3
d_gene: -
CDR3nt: TGTGCCAGCTCACCATCGGCTAGAGGGTCAGATACGCAGTATTTT
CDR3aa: CASSPSARGSDTQYF

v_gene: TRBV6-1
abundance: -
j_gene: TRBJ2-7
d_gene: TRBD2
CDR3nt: TGTGCCAGCAGTGAGGGACTAGCGGAATCCTACGAGCAGTACTTC
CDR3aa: CASSEGLAESYEQYF

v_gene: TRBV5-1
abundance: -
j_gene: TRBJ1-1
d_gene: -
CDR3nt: TGCGCCAGCAGCTTGCTCTCAGACACTGAAGCTTTCTTT
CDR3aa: CASSLLSDTEAFF

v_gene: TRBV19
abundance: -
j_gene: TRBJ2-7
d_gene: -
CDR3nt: TGTGCCAGTAGTACGGACTCGCGGGGATACGAGCAGTACTTC
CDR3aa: CASSTDSRGYEQYF

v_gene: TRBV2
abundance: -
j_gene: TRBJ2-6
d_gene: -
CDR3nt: TGTGCCAGCAGTGAAGTGGGGCGGGACAGCCTCTCTGGGGCCAACGTCCTGACTTTC
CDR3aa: CASSEVGRDSLSGANVLTF

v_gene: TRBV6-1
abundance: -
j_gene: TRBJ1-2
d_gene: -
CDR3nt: TGTGCCAGCAGTGAAGTAAAAAGAGATGGCTACACCTTC
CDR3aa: CASSEVKRDGYTF

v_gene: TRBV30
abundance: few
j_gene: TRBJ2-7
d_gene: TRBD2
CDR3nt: TGTGCCTGGAGACCCGAGGGACTAGCGGACCTCTACGAGCAGTACTTC
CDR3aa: CAWRPEGLADLYEQYF

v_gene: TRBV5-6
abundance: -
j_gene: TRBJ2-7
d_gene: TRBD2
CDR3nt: TGTGCCAGCCGAGGGACTAGCGGGAACTCCTACGAGCAGTACTTC
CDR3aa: CASRGTSGNSYEQYF

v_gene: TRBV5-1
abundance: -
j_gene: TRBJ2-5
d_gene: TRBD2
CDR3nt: TGCGCCAGCACTGCTGCCGAGCGGGAGATGAACCCCAAAGAGACCCAGTACTTC
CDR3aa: CASTAAEREMNPKETQYF

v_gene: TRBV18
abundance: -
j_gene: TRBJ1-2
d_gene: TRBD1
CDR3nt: TGTGCCAGCTCACCGGCGGACAGGGAAAGCTATGGCTACACCTTC
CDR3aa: CASSPADRESYGYTF

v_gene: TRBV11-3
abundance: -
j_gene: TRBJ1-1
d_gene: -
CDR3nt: TGTGCCAGCAGCTTAGAGGGGAGCGGGAGGCTTGGGCACACTGAAGCTTTCTTT
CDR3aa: CASSLEGSGRLGHTEAFF

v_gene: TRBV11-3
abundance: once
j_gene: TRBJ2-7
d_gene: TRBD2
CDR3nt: TGTGCCAGCCGCCTCGGGACTAGCGGGGCCCTGGGGCAGTACTTC
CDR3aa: CASRLGTSGALGQYF

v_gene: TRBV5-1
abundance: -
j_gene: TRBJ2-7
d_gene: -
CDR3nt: TGCGCCAGCAGCTTGGCAGGGGGGACCTACGAGCAGTACTTC
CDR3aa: CASSLAGGTYEQYF

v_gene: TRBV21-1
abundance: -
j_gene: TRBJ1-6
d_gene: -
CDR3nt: TGTGCCAGCAGCACTCTGACAGGCTCACCCCTCCACTTT
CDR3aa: CASSTLTGSPLHF

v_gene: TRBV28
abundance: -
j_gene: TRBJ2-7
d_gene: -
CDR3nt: TGTGCCAGCACACCCGGGGGACGAGGCGAGCAGTACTTC
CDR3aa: CASTPGGRGEQYF

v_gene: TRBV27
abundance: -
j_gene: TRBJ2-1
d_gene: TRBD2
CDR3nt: TGTGCCAGCAGTCCCGGGACTAGCGGCGATGAGCAGTTCTTC
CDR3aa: CASSPGTSGDEQFF